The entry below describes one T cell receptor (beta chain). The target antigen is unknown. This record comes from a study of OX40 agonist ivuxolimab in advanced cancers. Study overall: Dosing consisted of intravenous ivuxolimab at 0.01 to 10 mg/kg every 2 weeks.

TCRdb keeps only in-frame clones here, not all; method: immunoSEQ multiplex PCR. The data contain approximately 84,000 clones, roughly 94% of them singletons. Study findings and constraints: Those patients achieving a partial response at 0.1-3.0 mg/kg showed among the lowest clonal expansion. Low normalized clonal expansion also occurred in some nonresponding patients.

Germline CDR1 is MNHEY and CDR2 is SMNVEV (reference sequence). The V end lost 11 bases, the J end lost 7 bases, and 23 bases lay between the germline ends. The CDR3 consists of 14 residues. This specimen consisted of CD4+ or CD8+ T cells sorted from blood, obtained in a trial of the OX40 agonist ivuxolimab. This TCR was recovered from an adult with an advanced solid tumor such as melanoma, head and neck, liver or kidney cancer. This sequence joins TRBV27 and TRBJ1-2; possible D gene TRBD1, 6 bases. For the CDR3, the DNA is TGTGCCGCCAGTCCGGGGGGCGGGATCGGTGGCTACACCTTC. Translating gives CAASPGGGIGGYTF.